A single sample gave rise to the 28 T cell receptor beta chains below, sequenced in a study of blood T cell repertoires in COVID-19. Data came from immunoSEQ multiplex PCR; TCRdb stores just in-frame clones and leaves some out. Of around 300,000 clones listed, 70% to 90% are singletons. The sample comprised peripheral blood. These receptors were obtained from a woman in her 70s with acute or convalescent COVID-19.

This clone was observed a few times. The V gene is TRBV6-6, the J gene TRBJ2-2, with 13 bases aligning to TRBD2. The CDR3 covers 16 residues. From germline, CDR1 is MNHNY and CDR2 SVGAGI (reference sequence). The V and J ends lost 4 bases and 6 bases, in that order; junction bases with no gene match: 5. The CDR3 reads CASSLTSGGAPGELFF. In DNA, the CDR3 is TGTGCCAGCAGTTTAACTAGCGGGGGGGCCCCCGGGGAGCTGTTTTTT.

The chain combines TRBV4-2 with TRBJ1-2, with D unresolved. CDR1 is LGHNA and CDR2 is YNFKEQ in the germline V gene. Between the trimmed V and J ends, which lost 0 bases and 1 base, there was a span of 9 bases. This CDR3 region has 15 residues. CDR3 nucleotides: TGTGCCAGCAGCCAAGATGATGGAGTTAACTATGGCTACACCTTC. It specifies CASSQDDGVNYGYTF.

J is TRBJ2-5 and V is TRBV2; 12 bases match TRBD2. Germline lookup yields CDR1 SNHLY and CDR2 FYNNEI. The J segment lost 5 bases and the V segment lost 6 bases, leaving 7 bases of the junction unmatched. This CDR3 is 15 amino acids long. The chain's CDR3 is CASSPGLAGSETQYF. The DNA for the CDR3 is TGTGCCAGCAGCCCCGGACTAGCGGGGAGTGAGACCCAGTACTTC. Using reference TRBV2 and TRBJ2-5 for the parts outside the CDR3, the full variable domain is EPEVTQTPSHQVTQMGQEVILRCVPISNHLYFYWYRQILGQKVEFLVSFYNNEISEKSEIFDDQFSVERPDGSNFTLKIRSTKLEDSAMYFCASSPGLAGSETQYFGPGTRLLVL.

This clone was recorded only once. The gene calls are TRBV19 and TRBJ2-3; 8 nucleotides agree with TRBD2. V trimming: 5 bases; J trimming: 2 bases; junction bases outside the gene matches: 6. Per germline, CDR1 LNHDA and CDR2 SQIVND (reference sequence). The CDR3 is 15 residues long. The CDR3: CASSSGGLLTDTQYF. The DNA for the CDR3 is TGTGCCAGTAGTTCGGGGGGGTTACTCACAGATACGCAGTATTTT.

The chain links TRBV5-1 to TRBJ2-1; 11 bases line up with TRBD1. Germline trimming cut 3 bases from V and 7 bases from J; bases unmatched to any gene: 9. The germline V gene encodes CDR1 SGHRS and CDR2 YFSETQ. This CDR3 region has 16 residues. The CDR3 protein is CASSSGTGGQANEQFF. CDR3 DNA: TGCGCCAGCAGCTCGGGGACAGGGGGACAAGCAAATGAGCAGTTCTTC.

In this sample, this clone turned up once. This rearrangement joins TRBV6-5 to TRBJ1-1; 10 bases are a match to TRBD1. The CDR3 consists of 14 residues. The V gene's germline CDR1 is MNHEY and CDR2 SVGAGI. The V and J ends lost 7 bases and 4 bases, in that order; junction bases with no gene match: 6. CDR3 loop: CASIRDRGRTEAFF. The CDR3 bases are TGTGCCAGCATAAGGGACAGGGGTCGCACTGAAGCTTTCTTT.

This clone was picked up one time. In the same sample, other DNA sequences code for this CDR3. The V gene is TRBV19, the J gene TRBJ2-1, with D possibly TRBD1 on 6 matching bases. This CDR3 has 16 residues. The germline V gene encodes CDR1 LNHDA and CDR2 SQIVND (reference sequence). Between the trimmed V and J ends, which lost 4 bases and 0 bases, there was a span of 13 bases. The CDR3 reads CASSSRGHSSYNEQFF. CDR3 coding DNA: TGTGCCAGTAGTAGCAGGGGCCATTCCTCCTACAATGAGCAGTTCTTC.

The gene calls are TRBV23-1 and TRBJ1-5; 7 positions match TRBD1. TRBV23-1 qualifies as an ORF whose function is uncertain. CDR3 size: 14 residues. V lost 5 bases and J lost 5; bases outside the gene matches: 6. CDR3 protein: CASSKDRWYQPQHF. The DNA for the CDR3 is TGCGCCAGCAGTAAGGACAGGTGGTATCAGCCCCAGCATTTT.

This chain joins TRBV15 and TRBJ2-1; 7 nucleotides align to TRBD2. The germline V gene encodes CDR1 LNHNV and CDR2 YYDKDF (reference sequence). The CDR3 is 16 residues long. V lost 5 bases and J lost 3; bases outside the gene matches: 10. CDR3 nucleotide sequence: TGTGCCACCAGCGTTGCCCCAGCGGGATACTACAATGAGCAGTTCTTC. Its translation is CATSVAPAGYYNEQFF.

This rearrangement joins TRBV9 to TRBJ2-5, with D possibly TRBD1 on 7 matching bases. Looked up from germline, CDR1 is SGDLS and CDR2 is YYNGEE. CDR3 length equals 15 residues. V lost 2 bases, J lost 1 base, and 12 bases lay in between. This chain's CDR3 is CASSVRRGLQETQYF. The CDR3 DNA follows: TGTGCCAGCAGCGTGAGGAGGGGGCTCCAAGAGACCCAGTACTTC.

The chain uses TRBV5-6 and TRBJ2-5, with no clear D. Per the germline V gene, CDR1 is SGHDT and CDR2 is YYEEEE. The CDR3 extends over 14 amino acids. V was clipped by 1 base and J by 4 bases, with 11 bases between them. The CDR3 is CASSLSSTAETQYF. As DNA, the CDR3 is TGTGCCAGCAGCTTGAGCTCTACCGCAGAGACCCAGTACTTC.

The V call is TRBV5-1, the J call TRBJ2-1, with 11 bases identical to TRBD2. CDR1 and CDR2 (germline): SGHRS, YFSETQ. The CDR3 sequence is 18 residues long. V trimming: 1 base; J trimming: 7 bases; junction bases outside the gene matches: 13. CDR3 region: CASSLTSGGHRGINEQFF. For the CDR3, the DNA is TGCGCCAGCAGCTTGACTAGCGGGGGCCACCGAGGTATAAATGAGCAGTTCTTC. Combining the CDR3 with reference TRBV5-1 and TRBJ2-1 gives the whole variable domain KAGVTQTPRYLIKTRGQQVTLSCSPISGHRSVSWYQQTPGQGLQFLFEYFSETQRNKGNFPGRFSGRQFSNSRSEMNVSTLELGDSALYLCASSLTSGGHRGINEQFFGPGTRLTVL.

The rearrangement joins TRBV7-8 to TRBJ1-2; tentative D call: TRBD1 (6 bases). Germline V lookup: CDR1 SGHVS, CDR2 FQNEAQ. V shed 0 bases and J shed 3 bases, with 8 bases lying between them. This CDR3 contains 14 residues. In nucleotides, the CDR3 is TGTGCCAGCAGCTTAGCGGCAGGGGACTATGGCTACACCTTC. Translated: CASSLAAGDYGYTF.

The gene calls are TRBV5-1 and TRBJ2-1; 12 nucleotides align to TRBD2. CDR3 size: 14 residues. Trimming cost V 5 bases and J 8 bases; bases outside gene matches: 5. Germline V CDR1 and CDR2: SGHRS, YFSETQ. The CDR3 sequence: CASSRTSGVYEQFF. CDR3 bases: TGCGCCAGCAGTCGGACTAGCGGGGTGTATGAGCAGTTCTTC.

The chain is built from TRBV5-4 and TRBJ2-3; 10 nucleotides align to TRBD2. In germline, CDR1 is SGHNT, CDR2 YYREEE (reference sequence). The CDR3 has 14 amino acids. V was clipped by 4 bases and J by 6 bases; unmatched bases: 5. The CDR3 here is CASSRTSGADTQYF. In DNA, the CDR3 is TGTGCCAGCAGCCGGACTAGCGGCGCGGATACGCAGTATTTT.

The genes are TRBV5-1 and TRBJ1-2; 10 bases align to TRBD1. Germline V lookup: CDR1 SGHRS, CDR2 YFSETQ. This CDR3 spans 14 amino acids. With 5 bases clipped from V and 7 bases from J, the junction kept 8 bases outside the gene matches. CDR3 loop: CASRATGGAGGYTF. As DNA, the CDR3 is TGCGCCAGCAGGGCGACAGGGGGCGCGGGTGGCTACACCTTC.

V gene TRBV19 combines with J gene TRBJ2-1, with D tentatively TRBD1 (6 bases). V was cut by 5 bases and J by 3 bases, with 17 bases left in between. There are 16 residues in the CDR3. Germline assignment: CDR1 LNHDA and CDR2 SQIVND (reference sequence). The CDR3 sequence is CASSAIQGTVYNEQFF. The CDR3 nucleotides are TGTGCCAGTAGTGCCATACAGGGAACCGTCTACAATGAGCAGTTCTTC. Filled out from reference TRBV19 and TRBJ2-1, the complete variable domain reads DGGITQSPKYLFRKEGQNVTLSCEQNLNHDAMYWYRQDPGQGLRLIYYSQIVNDFQKGDIAEGYSVSREKKESFPLTVTSAQKNPTAFYLCASSAIQGTVYNEQFFGPGTRLTVL.

The rearrangement joins TRBV25-1 to TRBJ1-1, with D perhaps matching TRBD1 (5 bases). V lost 6 bases to trimming and J lost 3 bases, with 8 bases between them. The CDR3 extends over 12 amino acids. Per the germline V gene, CDR1 is MGHDK and CDR2 is SYGVNS. The CDR3 DNA reads TGTGCCAGCAGGGGGGGAGACACTGAAGCTTTCTTT. This encodes CASRGGDTEAFF. Full variable domain (missing parts from reference TRBV25-1 and TRBJ1-1): EADIYQTPRYLVIGTGKKITLECSQTMGHDKMYWYQQDPGMELHLIHYSYGVNSTEKGDLSSESTVSRIRTEHFPLTLESARPSHTSQYLCASRGGDTEAFFGQGTRLTVV.

The chain employs TRBV3-1 (or the pseudogene TRBV3-2) and TRBJ1-5, with a possible D match to TRBD1 (6 bases). Germline values: CDR1 LGHDT, CDR2 YNNKEL (reference sequence). V lost 4 bases and J lost 7, with 20 bases in between. CDR3 length: 16 residues. The CDR3 is CASSPGGGRVRQPQHF. As DNA, the CDR3 is TGTGCCAGCAGCCCGGGAGGGGGGCGAGTAAGACAGCCCCAGCATTTT.

This chain connects TRBV10-1 to TRBJ2-7; 11 bases align to TRBD2. Germline assignment: CDR1 WNHNN and CDR2 SYGVQD (reference sequence). After removal of 7 bases from V and 2 bases from J, the junction contained 7 bases not matched to a gene. The CDR3 runs 15 residues. The CDR3 loop is CASTSGTSGPYEQYF. In DNA, the CDR3 is TGCGCCAGCACCTCCGGGACTAGCGGTCCCTACGAGCAGTACTTC.

The V call is TRBV3-1 (or the pseudogene TRBV3-2), the J call TRBJ2-1, with D tentatively TRBD1 (6 bases). V lost 2 bases and J 4 bases, leaving 9 bases between the germline ends. This CDR3 has 14 residues. From germline, CDR1 is LGHDT and CDR2 YNNKEL (reference sequence). CDR3 amino acids: CASSQRTAYNEQFF. The CDR3 region has the DNA TGTGCCAGCAGCCAAAGGACAGCTTACAATGAGCAGTTCTTC.

V and J are TRBV4-1 and TRBJ2-2, with a tentative D call TRBD2 (7 bases). Germline V lookup: CDR1 MGHRA, CDR2 YSYEKL. The V end was cut by 1 base, the J end by 4 bases, with 13 bases between. The CDR3 extends over 16 amino acids. CDR3 amino acids: CASSQGAGAGTGELFF. The CDR3 bases are TGCGCCAGCAGCCAAGGGGCGGGGGCGGGCACCGGGGAGCTGTTTTTT.

The chain employs TRBV7-8 and TRBJ2-3; D is undetermined. The CDR3 loop spans 11 amino acids. Germline assignment: CDR1 SGHVS and CDR2 FQNEAQ. The V end was cut by 3 bases, the J end by 6 bases, with 4 bases between. The CDR3 DNA follows: TGTGCCAGCAGCTTCGGGGATACGCAGTATTTT. Protein sequence: CASSFGDTQYF.

The chain is built from TRBV7-5 and TRBJ2-3; the table's D call, TRBD1, was not checked against the DNA. TRBV7-5 is a recognized pseudogene. The CDR3 has 17 amino acids. The CDR3 reads CVRSLQTGSISTDTQYF. CDR3 sequence (DNA): TGTGTCAGAAGCTTACAGACAGGGAGCATTAGCACAGATACGCAGTATTTT.

This clone was observed a few times. The CDR3 region has the DNA TGCAGCGTTGAGGTCTGGCTAGCGGGGGCTACAGATACGCAGTATTTT. Protein sequence: CSVEVWLAGATDTQYF. The V and J genes are TRBV29-1 and TRBJ2-3; 10 bases fit TRBD2. CDR1 and CDR2 from the germline V gene are SQVTM and ANQGSEA. The CDR3 totals 16 residues. With V trimmed by 3 bases and J by 3 bases, 9 bases remained unmatched.

The chain recombines TRBV5-1 with TRBJ1-2; D possibly corresponds to TRBD1 (5 bases). The CDR3 is 14 residues long. Per germline, CDR1 SGHRS and CDR2 YFSETQ. The V end lost 4 bases, the J end lost 4 bases, and 14 bases lay between the germline ends. CDR3 coding DNA: TGCGCCAGCAGCCCGGCTCACGGGGGCTATGGCTACACCTTC. The encoded protein is CASSPAHGGYGYTF.

V is TRBV5-4 and J is TRBJ2-5, with TRBD2 matching over 8 bases. Losses at the gene ends were 4 bases for V and 4 bases for J; bases not matched to a gene: 6. This CDR3 spans 14 amino acids. Germline CDR1 reads SGHNT; CDR2 reads YYREEE (reference sequence). The CDR3 nucleotides are TGTGCCAGCAGCGTCGGGGGGGGAGGAGAGACCCAGTACTTC. Its translation is CASSVGGGGETQYF. The full variable domain, with the rest looked up from reference TRBV5-4 and TRBJ2-5, is ETGVTQSPTHLIKTRGQQVTLRCSSQSGHNTVSWYQQALGQGPQFIFQYYREEENGRGNFPPRFSGLQFPNYSSELNVNALELDDSALYLCASSVGGGGETQYFGPGTRLLVL.

J is TRBJ2-2 and V is TRBV4-1, with a weak D call TRBD2 (5 bases). The CDR3 runs 17 residues. With 3 bases removed from V and 0 bases from J, the gap between germline ends came to 14 bases. Germline assignment: CDR1 MGHRA and CDR2 YSYEKL. DNA for the CDR3: TGCGCCAGCAGCCATATAACCGAGGGAGCGAACACCGGGGAGCTGTTTTTT. Translated, it gives CASSHITEGANTGELFF.